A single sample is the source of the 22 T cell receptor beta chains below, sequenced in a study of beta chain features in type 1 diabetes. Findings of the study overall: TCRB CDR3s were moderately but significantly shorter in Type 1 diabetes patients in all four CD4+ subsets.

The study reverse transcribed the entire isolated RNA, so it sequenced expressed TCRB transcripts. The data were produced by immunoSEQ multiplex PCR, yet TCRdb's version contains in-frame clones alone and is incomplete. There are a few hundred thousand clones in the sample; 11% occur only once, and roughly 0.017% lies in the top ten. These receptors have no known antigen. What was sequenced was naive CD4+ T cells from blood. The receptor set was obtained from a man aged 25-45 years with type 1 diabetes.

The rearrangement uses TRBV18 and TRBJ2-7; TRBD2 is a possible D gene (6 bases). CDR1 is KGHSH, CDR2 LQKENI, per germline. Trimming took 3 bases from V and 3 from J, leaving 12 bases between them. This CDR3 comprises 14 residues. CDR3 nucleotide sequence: TGTGCCAGCTCACCCCCCGCGGGGAACTACGAGCAGTACTTC. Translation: CASSPPAGNYEQYF.

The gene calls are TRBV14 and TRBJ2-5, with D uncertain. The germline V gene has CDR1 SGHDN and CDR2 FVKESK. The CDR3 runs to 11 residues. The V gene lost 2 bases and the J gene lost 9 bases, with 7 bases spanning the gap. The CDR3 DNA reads TGTGCCAGCAGCCAAACGGGTCCCCAGTACTTC. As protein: CASSQTGPQYF.

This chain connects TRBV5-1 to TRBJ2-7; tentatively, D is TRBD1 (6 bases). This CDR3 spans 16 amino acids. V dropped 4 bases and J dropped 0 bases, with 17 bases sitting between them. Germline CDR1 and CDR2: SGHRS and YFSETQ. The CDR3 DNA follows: TGCGCCAGCAGCCATGGACAGTCGGCTGGCTCCTACGAGCAGTACTTC. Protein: CASSHGQSAGSYEQYF.

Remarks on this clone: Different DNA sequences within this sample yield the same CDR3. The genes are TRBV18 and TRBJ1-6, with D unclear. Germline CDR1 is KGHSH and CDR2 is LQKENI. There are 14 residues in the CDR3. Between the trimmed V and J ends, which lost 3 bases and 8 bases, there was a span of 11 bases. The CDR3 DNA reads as TGTGCCAGCTCACCCGGAGGATCGGATTCACCCCTCCACTTT. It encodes CASSPGGSDSPLHF.

DNA of the CDR3: TGCGCCAGCACCGAGGACAGCGGGAACACTGAAGCTTTCTTT. It translates to CASTEDSGNTEAFF. This chain joins TRBV23-1 and TRBJ1-1; TRBD1 is a possible D gene (6 bases). TRBV23-1 is annotated as an ORF whose role is uncertain. Deletions cut 7 bases from V and 1 base from J, with 13 bases between. This CDR3 contains 14 residues.

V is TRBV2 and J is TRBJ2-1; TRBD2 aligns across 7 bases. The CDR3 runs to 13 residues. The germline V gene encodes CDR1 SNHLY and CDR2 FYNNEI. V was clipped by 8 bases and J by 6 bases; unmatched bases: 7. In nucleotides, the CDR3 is TGTGCCAGCGGGAGGGAGAGACGCAATGAGCAGTTCTTC. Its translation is CASGRERRNEQFF.

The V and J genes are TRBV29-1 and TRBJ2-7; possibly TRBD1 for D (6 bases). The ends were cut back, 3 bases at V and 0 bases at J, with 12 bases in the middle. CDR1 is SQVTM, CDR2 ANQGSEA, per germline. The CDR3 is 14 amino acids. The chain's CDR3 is CSVDRGPNSYEQYF. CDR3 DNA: TGCAGCGTTGACAGGGGACCGAACTCCTACGAGCAGTACTTC.

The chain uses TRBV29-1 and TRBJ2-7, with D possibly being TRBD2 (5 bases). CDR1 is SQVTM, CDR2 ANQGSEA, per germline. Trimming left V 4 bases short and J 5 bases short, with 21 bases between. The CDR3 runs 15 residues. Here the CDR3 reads CSVGRGRVVKNEQYF. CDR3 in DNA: TGCAGCGTTGGTCGGGGTCGGGTGGTGAAGAACGAGCAGTACTTC.

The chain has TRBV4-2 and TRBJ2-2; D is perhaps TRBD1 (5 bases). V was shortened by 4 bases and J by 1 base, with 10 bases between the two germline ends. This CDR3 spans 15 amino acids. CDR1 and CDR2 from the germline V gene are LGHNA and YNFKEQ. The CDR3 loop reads CASSPFRENTGELFF. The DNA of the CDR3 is TGTGCCAGCAGCCCATTCAGGGAGAACACCGGGGAGCTGTTTTTT.

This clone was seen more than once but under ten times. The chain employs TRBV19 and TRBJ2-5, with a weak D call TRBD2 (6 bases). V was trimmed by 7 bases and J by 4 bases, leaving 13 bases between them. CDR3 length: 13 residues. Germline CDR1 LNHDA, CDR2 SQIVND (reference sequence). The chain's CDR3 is CASKKQGGETQYF. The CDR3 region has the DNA TGTGCCAGTAAGAAGCAGGGAGGAGAGACCCAGTACTTC.

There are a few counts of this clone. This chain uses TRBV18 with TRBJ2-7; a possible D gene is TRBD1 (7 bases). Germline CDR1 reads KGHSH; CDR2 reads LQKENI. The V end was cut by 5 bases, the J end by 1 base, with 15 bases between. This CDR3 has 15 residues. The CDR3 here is CASSLRQGGSYEQYF. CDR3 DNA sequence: TGTGCCAGCTCATTAAGACAGGGAGGATCCTACGAGCAGTACTTC.

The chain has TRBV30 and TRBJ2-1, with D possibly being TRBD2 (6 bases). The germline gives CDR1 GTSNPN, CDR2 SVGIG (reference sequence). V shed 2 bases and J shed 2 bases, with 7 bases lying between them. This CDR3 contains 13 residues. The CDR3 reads CAWSWGAYNEQFF. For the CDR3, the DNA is TGTGCCTGGAGTTGGGGGGCCTACAATGAGCAGTTCTTC.

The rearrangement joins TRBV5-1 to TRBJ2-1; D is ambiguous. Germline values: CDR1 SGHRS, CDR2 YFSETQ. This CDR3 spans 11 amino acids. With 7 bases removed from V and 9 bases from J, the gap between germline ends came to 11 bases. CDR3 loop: CASGETAEQFF. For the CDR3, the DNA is TGCGCCAGCGGAGAGACTGCTGAGCAGTTCTTC.

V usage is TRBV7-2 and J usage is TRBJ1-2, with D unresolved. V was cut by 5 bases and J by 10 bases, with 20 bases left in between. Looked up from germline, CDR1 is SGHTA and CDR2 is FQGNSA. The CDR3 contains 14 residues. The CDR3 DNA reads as TGTGCCAGCAGCCAAGGGAGCCCCCCAAGATCCTACACCTTC. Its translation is CASSQGSPPRSYTF.

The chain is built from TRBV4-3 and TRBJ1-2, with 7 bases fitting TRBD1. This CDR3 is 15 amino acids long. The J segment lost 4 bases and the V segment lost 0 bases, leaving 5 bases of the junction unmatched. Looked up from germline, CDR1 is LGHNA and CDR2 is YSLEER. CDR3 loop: CASSQDPQGGYGYTF. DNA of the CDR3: TGCGCCAGCAGCCAAGATCCCCAGGGGGGCTATGGCTACACCTTC.

The CDR3 sequence is CASSLGLQGAETQYF. The CDR3, as DNA: TGCGCCAGCAGCTTGGGGCTTCAGGGGGCAGAGACCCAGTACTTC. This chain links TRBV5-1 with TRBJ2-5, with TRBD1 matching 8 bases. This CDR3 has 15 amino acids. Germline V CDR1 and CDR2: SGHRS, YFSETQ. J lost 4 bases, V lost 0 bases, and 5 bases had no gene match.

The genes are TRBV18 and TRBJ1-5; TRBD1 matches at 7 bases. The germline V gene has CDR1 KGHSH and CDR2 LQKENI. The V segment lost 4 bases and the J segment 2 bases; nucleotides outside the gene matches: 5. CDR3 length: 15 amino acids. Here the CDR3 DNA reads TGTGCCAGCTCACGGGACAGAGAGGGCAATCAGCCCCAGCATTTT. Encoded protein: CASSRDREGNQPQHF.

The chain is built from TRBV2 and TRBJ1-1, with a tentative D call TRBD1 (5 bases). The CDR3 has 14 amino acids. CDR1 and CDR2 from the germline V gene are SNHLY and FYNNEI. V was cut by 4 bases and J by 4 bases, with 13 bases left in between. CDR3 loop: CASSGTGVGTEAFF. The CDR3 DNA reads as TGTGCCAGCAGTGGAACAGGTGTGGGCACTGAAGCTTTCTTT.

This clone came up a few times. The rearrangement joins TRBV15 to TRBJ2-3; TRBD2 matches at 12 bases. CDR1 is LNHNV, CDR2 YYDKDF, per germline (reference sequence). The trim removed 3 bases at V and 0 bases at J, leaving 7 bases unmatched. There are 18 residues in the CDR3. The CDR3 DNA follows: TGTGCCACCAGCAGGACTAGCGGGGGACCTTCTAGCACAGATACGCAGTATTTT. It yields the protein CATSRTSGGPSSTDTQYF.

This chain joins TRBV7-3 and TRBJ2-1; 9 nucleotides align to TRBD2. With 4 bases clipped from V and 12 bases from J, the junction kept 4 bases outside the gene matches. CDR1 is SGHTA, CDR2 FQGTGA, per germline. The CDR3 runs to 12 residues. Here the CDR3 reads CASSSGLARQFF. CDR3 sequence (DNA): TGTGCCAGCAGCTCGGGACTAGCCCGGCAGTTCTTC.

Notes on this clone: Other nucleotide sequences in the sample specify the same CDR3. CDR3: CASSSKETQYF. The CDR3 DNA follows: TGTGCCAGCAGTTCAAAAGAGACCCAGTACTTC. This chain uses TRBV2 with TRBJ2-5; no reliable D call. This CDR3 region has 11 residues. V shed 5 bases and J shed 3 bases, with 4 bases lying between them. CDR1 and CDR2 (germline): SNHLY, FYNNEI.

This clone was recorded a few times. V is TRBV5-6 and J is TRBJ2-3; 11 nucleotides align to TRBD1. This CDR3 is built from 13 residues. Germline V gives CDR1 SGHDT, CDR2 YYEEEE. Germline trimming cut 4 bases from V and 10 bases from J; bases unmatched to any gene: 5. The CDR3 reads CASSLDRGRAQYF. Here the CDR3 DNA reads TGTGCCAGCAGCCTGGACAGGGGGCGAGCGCAGTATTTT.